The 29 T cell receptor beta chains in this list originate from one sample, sequenced in a study of cytomegalovirus exposure and HLA in healthy donors (dated by TCRdb to the late 2010s). The library was built by means of the immunoSEQ multiplex PCR assay. For the multiplex PCR, a mixture combining 60 forward primers for TCR Vbeta segments and 13 reverse primers for TCR Jbeta segments was used. TCRdb stores this immuneACCESS table with in-frame sequences only. Part of the clones is absent; in the studies checked, under half of the shortfall reflects unresolved V genes, and no reason is known for the rest. Per the sample table, the count is about 190,000 clones. The ten largest clonotypes hold roughly 0.98% of the sample. Sequenced input: PBMCs. These receptors all stem from a woman in her 30s in good health and CMV-seropositive.

The chain carries TRBV10-1 and TRBJ1-5, with unresolved D. With 1 base removed from V and 4 bases from J, the gap between germline ends came to 8 bases. CDR1 is WNHNN, CDR2 SYGVQD, per germline (reference sequence). This CDR3 has 14 residues. This chain's CDR3 is CASSEFGGNQPQHF. CDR3 bases: TGCGCCAGCAGTGAGTTTGGCGGAAATCAGCCCCAGCATTTT.

The rearrangement links TRBV19 to TRBJ2-2, with no clear D. V lost 5 bases to trimming and J lost 5 bases, with 12 bases between them. The CDR3 loop spans 14 amino acids. Germline lookup yields CDR1 LNHDA and CDR2 SQIVND (reference sequence). The CDR3 DNA follows: TGTGCCAGTAGTCCAATAGGAGCTACCGGGGAGCTGTTTTTT. Amino acids: CASSPIGATGELFF.

V usage is TRBV7-2 and J usage is TRBJ2-7; D is possibly TRBD2 (6 bases). Looked up from germline, CDR1 is SGHTA and CDR2 is FQGNSA. V lost 6 bases and J lost 2, with 14 bases in between. CDR3 length: 14 residues. The CDR3 reads CASSKPPGAYEQYF. Written as DNA, the CDR3 is TGTGCCAGCAGTAAACCTCCGGGGGCCTACGAGCAGTACTTC.

The chain combines TRBV25-1 with TRBJ1-3, with D unclear. This CDR3 has 15 residues. Germline CDR1 and CDR2: MGHDK and SYGVNS. V lost 1 base, J lost 2 bases, and 9 bases lay in between. DNA of the CDR3: TGTGCCAGCAGTGAATTTTTTGACACTGGAAACACCATATATTTT. Its protein is CASSEFFDTGNTIYF.

The chain recombines TRBV5-4 with TRBJ2-3; TRBD2 aligns across 9 bases. CDR1 and CDR2 (germline): SGHNT, YYREEE (reference sequence). This CDR3 region has 16 residues. V was pared by 2 bases and J by 4 bases, with 8 bases of the junction left unmatched. This CDR3 reads CASSLSPLAGSDTQYF. In nucleotides, the CDR3 is TGTGCCAGCAGCTTATCCCCGCTAGCGGGATCAGATACGCAGTATTTT.

The J gene is TRBJ2-5, the V gene TRBV5-1, with 9 positions matching TRBD2. From germline, CDR1 is SGHRS and CDR2 YFSETQ. The V gene end was trimmed by 0 bases and the J gene end by 2 bases; junction bases not matched to a gene: 2. CDR3 length: 15 amino acids. CDR3 in DNA: TGCGCCAGCAGCTTGGGGCTAGCGGGGCAAGAGACCCAGTACTTC. Translated, it gives CASSLGLAGQETQYF. Using reference TRBV5-1 and TRBJ2-5 for the parts outside the CDR3, the full variable domain is KAGVTQTPRYLIKTRGQQVTLSCSPISGHRSVSWYQQTPGQGLQFLFEYFSETQRNKGNFPGRFSGRQFSNSRSEMNVSTLELGDSALYLCASSLGLAGQETQYFGPGTRLLVL.

This chain connects TRBV7-9 to TRBJ2-4; TRBD2 matches at 8 bases. The CDR3 has 17 residues. Trimming at V came to 5 bases and at J to 3 bases, leaving 12 bases not matched to a gene. Per the germline V gene, CDR1 is SEHNR and CDR2 is FQNEAQ (reference sequence). Here the CDR3 DNA reads TGTGCCAGCAGCCCCAGGGGAGCGGGAGACGGCAAAAACATTCAGTACTTC. Protein product: CASSPRGAGDGKNIQYF.

This chain uses TRBV5-6 with TRBJ1-2, with 10 bases matching TRBD1. Germline CDR1 reads SGHDT; CDR2 reads YYEEEE. CDR3 length: 15 residues. The V and J ends lost 2 bases and 6 bases, in that order; junction bases with no gene match: 7. The CDR3 loop reads CASSFQTTGGDGYTF. The CDR3 nucleotides read TGTGCCAGCAGCTTCCAAACGACAGGGGGCGATGGCTACACCTTC.

The J gene is TRBJ2-2, the V gene TRBV19; D possibly corresponds to TRBD2 (6 bases). CDR1 and CDR2 (germline): LNHDA, SQIVND (reference sequence). The V gene lost 5 bases and the J gene lost 5 bases, with 18 bases spanning the gap. This CDR3 contains 16 residues. CDR3 sequence: CASSRRGTSGTGELFF. The CDR3 DNA reads TGTGCCAGTAGTCGACGGGGGACCTCGGGGACCGGGGAGCTGTTTTTT.

This chain links TRBV7-9 with TRBJ1-6; D possibly corresponds to TRBD1 (6 bases). Germline V gene lookup returns CDR1 SEHNR and CDR2 FQNEAQ (reference sequence). The CDR3 loop spans 15 amino acids. The ends were cut back, 1 base at V and 12 bases at J, with 16 bases in the middle. The CDR3 region has the DNA TGTGCCAGCAGCTTAGGTATGCCAGGGGTAGGACCCCTCCACTTT. Protein product: CASSLGMPGVGPLHF.

For the CDR3, the DNA is TGTGCCAGCAGCCAATCTGGAAACACCATATATTTT. Its protein is CASSQSGNTIYF. J is TRBJ1-3 and V is TRBV5-4; D is ambiguous. The germline V and J ends were trimmed by 4 bases and 1 base, with 3 bases remaining between them. This CDR3 has 12 residues. CDR1 and CDR2 from the germline V gene are SGHNT and YYREEE (reference sequence).

The rearrangement joins TRBV2 to TRBJ1-5; 8 bases are a match to TRBD1. Trimming removed 1 base from V and 9 bases from J; junction bases left unmatched: 5. Germline CDR1 and CDR2: SNHLY and FYNNEI. CDR3 length: 14 amino acids. The CDR3 coding sequence is TGTGCCAGCAGTGAAGAACAGGGGGGTTGGCCCCAGCATTTT. Translation gives CASSEEQGGWPQHF.

The rearrangement uses TRBV5-1 and TRBJ2-3; 8 nucleotides agree with TRBD1. In germline, CDR1 is SGHRS, CDR2 YFSETQ. The trim removed 4 bases at V and 4 bases at J, leaving 5 bases unmatched. The CDR3 runs to 14 residues. CDR3 residues: CASSLGQGADTQYF. CDR3 in DNA: TGCGCCAGCAGCCTTGGACAGGGTGCAGATACGCAGTATTTT. Together with reference TRBV5-1 and TRBJ2-3, the CDR3 gives the full variable domain: KAGVTQTPRYLIKTRGQQVTLSCSPISGHRSVSWYQQTPGQGLQFLFEYFSETQRNKGNFPGRFSGRQFSNSRSEMNVSTLELGDSALYLCASSLGQGADTQYFGPGTRLTVL.

The V call is TRBV27, the J call TRBJ2-3; TRBD2 might be the D (5 bases). Germline values: CDR1 MNHEY, CDR2 SMNVEV (reference sequence). V lost 3 bases and J 0 bases, leaving 7 bases between the germline ends. The CDR3 runs to 14 residues. CDR3 protein: CASSFEGSTDTQYF. The CDR3 DNA reads as TGTGCCAGCAGTTTCGAGGGAAGCACAGATACGCAGTATTTT.

The chain is built from TRBV30 and TRBJ2-2; no reliable D call. Deletions cut 2 bases from V and 8 bases from J, with 24 bases between. Germline lookup yields CDR1 GTSNPN and CDR2 SVGIG (reference sequence). This CDR3 region has 17 residues. In nucleotides, the CDR3 is TGTGCCTGGAGTCGAGACGCATCTCCGGGTCTTGGAGGGGAGCTGTTTTTT. Protein: CAWSRDASPGLGGELFF.

This CDR3 reads CAWSRQVGNQPQHF. As DNA, the CDR3 is TGTGCCTGGAGTCGACAGGTCGGTAATCAGCCCCAGCATTTT. The chain couples TRBV30 to TRBJ1-5, with D perhaps TRBD1 (6 bases). Trimming removed 2 bases from V and 4 bases from J, with 12 bases in between. Germline CDR1 reads GTSNPN; CDR2 reads SVGIG (reference sequence). The CDR3 is 14 residues long.

The rearrangement links TRBV29-1 to TRBJ2-2; D possibly corresponds to TRBD2 (6 bases). This CDR3 has 15 residues. Trimming took off 2 bases at V and 0 bases at J, with 10 bases between the two ends. Per the germline V gene, CDR1 is SQVTM and CDR2 is ANQGSEA. The CDR3, as DNA: TGCAGCGTTGAACTAGCGCAAACGAACACCGGGGAGCTGTTTTTT. Translated: CSVELAQTNTGELFF.

The chain joins TRBV19 to TRBJ2-5; TRBD1 agrees at 7 bases. V trimming: 6 bases; J trimming: 5 bases; junction bases outside the gene matches: 6. Germline V gene lookup returns CDR1 LNHDA and CDR2 SQIVND (reference sequence). There are 13 residues in the CDR3. CDR3: CASRWTGDETQYF. The CDR3 DNA is TGTGCCAGTAGATGGACAGGAGACGAGACCCAGTACTTC.

The chain recombines TRBV19 with TRBJ1-5; D perhaps matches TRBD1 (6 bases). Germline V gene data show CDR1 as LNHDA and CDR2 as SQIVND (reference sequence). V dropped 0 bases and J dropped 7 bases, with 13 bases sitting between them. The CDR3 is 15 residues long. The CDR3, as DNA: TGTGCCAGTAGTATAGATTCGGGACACGGGCAGCCCCAGCATTTT. Its protein is CASSIDSGHGQPQHF.

This chain joins TRBV5-4 and TRBJ1-1; 8 nucleotides match TRBD1. Trimming cost V 4 bases and J 5 bases; bases outside gene matches: 13. The CDR3 extends over 16 amino acids. In germline, CDR1 is SGHNT, CDR2 YYREEE (reference sequence). The DNA for the CDR3 is TGTGCCAGCAGCCGTTGGACAGGGACGAGTGGAACTGAAGCTTTCTTT. Its protein is CASSRWTGTSGTEAFF.

This chain uses TRBV4-3 with TRBJ2-6; D gene ambiguous. The length of the CDR3 is 17 residues. Germline V gives CDR1 LGHNA, CDR2 YSLEER. The V end lost 0 bases, the J end lost 0 bases, and 9 bases lay between the germline ends. CDR3 loop: CASSQDSMSSGANVLTF. The CDR3, as DNA: TGCGCCAGCAGCCAAGATTCCATGTCCTCTGGGGCCAACGTCCTGACTTTC.

The rearrangement links TRBV2 to TRBJ2-1; TRBD2 might be the D (8 bases). Germline V gene sequence: CDR1 SNHLY, CDR2 FYNNEI. The CDR3 covers 17 residues. Trimming removed 10 bases at V and 4 bases at J, with 26 bases between. The CDR3 here is CAIQGQIVAGGYNEQFF. In DNA form, the CDR3 reads TGTGCCATCCAGGGACAGATCGTGGCGGGAGGATACAATGAGCAGTTCTTC.

The CDR3 DNA follows: TGTGCCAGTAGTAGACCAGGGGGTAGCAATCAGCCCCAGCATTTT. Protein: CASSRPGGSNQPQHF. V is TRBV19 and J is TRBJ1-5; 7 bases fit TRBD1. The V gene end was trimmed by 4 bases and the J gene end by 0 bases; junction bases not matched to a gene: 3. The germline V gene has CDR1 LNHDA and CDR2 SQIVND (reference sequence). CDR3 length equals 15 residues.

The V call is TRBV7-6, the J call TRBJ2-1; TRBD2 aligns across 8 bases. Germline-derived CDR1 and CDR2 are SGHVS and FNYEAQ. The CDR3 totals 19 residues. V lost 0 bases to trimming and J lost 0 bases; unmatched junction nucleotides: 10. Here the CDR3 reads CASSLAGTSPTSSYNEQFF. The CDR3 nucleotides are TGTGCCAGCAGCTTAGCCGGGACTAGTCCTACAAGCTCCTACAATGAGCAGTTCTTC.

V is TRBV6-5 and J is TRBJ2-7, with 8 bases identical to TRBD2. The CDR3 is 15 residues long. The ends lost 0 bases at V and 5 bases at J; junction bases unmatched: 6. Germline V CDR1 and CDR2: MNHEY, SVGAGI. The CDR3 bases are TGTGCCAGCAGTTACTCACGACTAGCGTTCAACGAGCAGTACTTC. Translating it yields CASSYSRLAFNEQYF.

For the CDR3, the DNA is TGCGCCAGCAGCTTGACAGCTTCCCGCACAGATACGCAGTATTTT. Translation gives CASSLTASRTDTQYF. This sequence joins TRBV5-1 and TRBJ2-3; D is undetermined. V dropped 1 base and J dropped 1 base, with 10 bases sitting between them. Looked up from germline, CDR1 is SGHRS and CDR2 is YFSETQ. This CDR3 is 15 amino acids long.

This chain links TRBV4-3 with TRBJ2-2, with TRBD2 matching 7 bases. Unmatched junction bases numbered 4, after V lost 3 bases and J lost 3 bases. Germline loops: CDR1 LGHNA, CDR2 YSLEER. The CDR3 has 15 amino acids. CDR3 coding DNA: TGCGCCAGCAGCCAGGGCGGGAGTTACACCGGGGAGCTGTTTTTT. It codes for CASSQGGSYTGELFF.

On this clone: Other DNA sequences in this specimen translate into the identical CDR3. The chain has TRBV5-1 and TRBJ2-5; 7 bases match TRBD1. The V segment lost 0 bases and the J segment 5 bases; nucleotides outside the gene matches: 4. Germline V gene lookup returns CDR1 SGHRS and CDR2 YFSETQ. The CDR3 loop spans 14 amino acids. The CDR3 DNA reads TGCGCCAGCAGCTTGGGAAGGGGGCGTGAGACCCAGTACTTC. The encoded protein is CASSLGRGRETQYF.

The chain is built from TRBV7-9 and TRBJ1-3, with no clear D. The CDR3 runs 14 residues. Germline values: CDR1 SEHNR, CDR2 FQNEAQ (reference sequence). V was clipped by 5 bases and J by 0 bases, with 8 bases between them. The CDR3 DNA sequence: TGTGCCAGCAGCCCTGTGTTCTCTGGAAACACCATATATTTT. Translated, it gives CASSPVFSGNTIYF.